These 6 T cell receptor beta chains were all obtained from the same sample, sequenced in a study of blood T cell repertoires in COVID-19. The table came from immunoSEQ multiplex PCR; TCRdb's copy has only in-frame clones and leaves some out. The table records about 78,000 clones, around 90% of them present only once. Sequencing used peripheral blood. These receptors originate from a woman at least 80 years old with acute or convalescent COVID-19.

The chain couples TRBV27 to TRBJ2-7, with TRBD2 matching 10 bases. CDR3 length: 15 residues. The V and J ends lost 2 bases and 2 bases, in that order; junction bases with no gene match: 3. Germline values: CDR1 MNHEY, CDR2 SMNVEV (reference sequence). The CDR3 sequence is CASSLQLAGPYEQYF. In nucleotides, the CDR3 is TGTGCCAGCAGTTTACAACTAGCGGGACCCTACGAGCAGTACTTC.

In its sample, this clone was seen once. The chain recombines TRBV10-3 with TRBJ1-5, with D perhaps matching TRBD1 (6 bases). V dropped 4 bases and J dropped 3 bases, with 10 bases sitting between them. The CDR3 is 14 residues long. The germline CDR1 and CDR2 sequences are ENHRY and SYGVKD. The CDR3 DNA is TGTGCCATCAGTGTACAGGGAAACAATCAGCCCCAGCATTTT. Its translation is CAISVQGNNQPQHF.

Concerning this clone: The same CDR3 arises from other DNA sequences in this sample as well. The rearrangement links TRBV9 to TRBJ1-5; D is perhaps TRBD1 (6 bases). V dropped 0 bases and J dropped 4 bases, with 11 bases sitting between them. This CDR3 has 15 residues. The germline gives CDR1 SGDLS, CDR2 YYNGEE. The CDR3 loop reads CASSVDGQPNQPQHF. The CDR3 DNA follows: TGTGCCAGCAGCGTAGATGGACAGCCGAATCAGCCCCAGCATTTT. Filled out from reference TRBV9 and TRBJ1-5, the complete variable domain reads DSGVTQTPKHLITATGQRVTLRCSPRSGDLSVYWYQQSLDQGLQFLIQYYNGEERAKGNILERFSAQQFPDLHSELNLSSLELGDSALYFCASSVDGQPNQPQHFGDGTRLSIL.

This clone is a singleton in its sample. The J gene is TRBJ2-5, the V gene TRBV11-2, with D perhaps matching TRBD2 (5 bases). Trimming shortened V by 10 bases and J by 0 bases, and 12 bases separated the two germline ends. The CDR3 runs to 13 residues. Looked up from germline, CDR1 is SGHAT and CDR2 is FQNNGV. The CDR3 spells CATTRGNQETQYF. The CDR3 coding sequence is TGTGCCACAACACGAGGGAACCAAGAGACCCAGTACTTC.

The CDR3 loop is CASYSGGGRTEAFF. The CDR3, as DNA: TGTGCCAGCTACTCCGGCGGGGGCCGCACTGAAGCTTTCTTT. V gene TRBV18 combines with J gene TRBJ1-1; D is perhaps TRBD1 (6 bases). The CDR3 spans 14 residues. V shed 7 bases and J shed 4 bases, with 16 bases lying between them. The germline gives CDR1 KGHSH, CDR2 LQKENI.

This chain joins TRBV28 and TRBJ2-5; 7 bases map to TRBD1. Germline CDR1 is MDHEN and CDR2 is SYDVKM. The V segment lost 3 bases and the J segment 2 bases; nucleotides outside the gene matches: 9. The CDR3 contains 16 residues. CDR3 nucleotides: TGTGCCAGCAGTTTTCTGGGTGGCAGGGGGCAAGAGACCCAGTACTTC. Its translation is CASSFLGGRGQETQYF.